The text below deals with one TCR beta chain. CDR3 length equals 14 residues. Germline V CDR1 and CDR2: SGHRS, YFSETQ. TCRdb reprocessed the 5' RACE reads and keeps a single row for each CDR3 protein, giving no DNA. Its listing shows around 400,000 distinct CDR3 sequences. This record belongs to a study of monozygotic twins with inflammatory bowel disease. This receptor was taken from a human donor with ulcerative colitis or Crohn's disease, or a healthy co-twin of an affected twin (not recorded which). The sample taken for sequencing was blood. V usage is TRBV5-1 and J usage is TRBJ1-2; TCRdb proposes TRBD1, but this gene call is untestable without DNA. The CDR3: CASQRMTGRFGYTF.